Listed here are 27 T cell receptor beta chains from one sample, sequenced in a study of T-cell reconstitution after alpha-beta-depleted transplantation in children. Preparation of the TCRbeta library was carried out with unique molecular identifiers. TCRdb called the PCR reads again in MiXCR, with one record for every CDR3 protein. The sample consists of just under 550,000 distinct CDR3 sequences, about 16% of them appearing once. The sample here was PBMCs from the stem cell graft donor, taken from the stem cell graft. The receptors derive from a human donor who donated a stem cell graft to a child with acute lymphoblastic leukemia.

The chain links TRBV27 to TRBJ2-3; D call uncertain. CDR1 and CDR2 (germline): MNHEY, SMNVEV (reference sequence). The CDR3 runs 14 residues. V was pared by 5 bases and J by 1 base, with 10 bases between. CDR3 nucleotides: TGTGCCAGCAGTGTAGTTGTAGGCACAGATACGCAGTATTTT. Protein: CASSVVVGTDTQYF.

The V gene is TRBV28, the J gene TRBJ2-7; tentatively, D is TRBD1 (5 bases). The CDR3 runs 15 residues. V was clipped by 5 bases and J by 4 bases, with 18 bases between them. Per germline, CDR1 MDHEN and CDR2 SYDVKM. The CDR3 DNA sequence: TGTGCCAGCAGTCCACGATTAGGGGCTGGGTACGAGCAGTACTTC. It encodes CASSPRLGAGYEQYF.

This clonotype occurred a few times. This chain links TRBV5-1 with TRBJ2-7; 9 bases agree with TRBD1. The CDR3 has 16 residues. V gave up 4 bases and J gave up 0 bases; unmatched junction bases: 8. Germline assignment: CDR1 SGHRS and CDR2 YFSETQ. DNA of the CDR3: TGCGCCAGCAGCCGATTGGGACAGGGAGGCTCCTACGAGCAGTACTTC. Translated: CASSRLGQGGSYEQYF.

This clonotype has more than one count but fewer than ten. This chain links TRBV12-3 or TRBV12-4 with TRBJ2-3, with TRBD1 matching 8 bases. The CDR3 has 15 amino acids. J gave up 8 bases and V 6 bases, and 13 bases lay outside the gene matches. This CDR3 is CASSRPGGRKGTQYF. The DNA of the CDR3 is TGTGCCAGCAGCCGCCCAGGGGGCCGGAAGGGTACGCAGTATTTT.

This clonotype turned up a few times. V is TRBV3-1 and J is TRBJ2-3, with D maybe TRBD1 (5 bases). The ends were cut back, 6 bases at V and 6 bases at J, with 7 bases in the middle. This CDR3 region has 11 residues. Germline assignment: CDR1 LGHDT and CDR2 YNNKEL (reference sequence). The CDR3 loop reads CASRGPDTQYF. The DNA for the CDR3 is TGTGCCAGCAGGGGGCCTGATACGCAGTATTTT.

This clonotype occurred a few times. CDR3 region: CASSYRDYPSSYNEQFF. CDR3 bases: TGTGCCAGCAGTTACAGGGACTACCCCTCGTCCTACAATGAGCAGTTCTTC. The chain carries TRBV6-5 and TRBJ2-1; 7 positions match TRBD2. The CDR3 is 17 amino acids. Germline values: CDR1 MNHEY, CDR2 SVGAGI. V dropped 2 bases and J dropped 1; count of bases not matched to a gene: 8.

A few counts support this clonotype. The gene calls are TRBV25-1 and TRBJ1-1; the match to TRBD1 covers 7 bases. Germline assignment: CDR1 MGHDK and CDR2 SYGVNS. The CDR3 is 15 amino acids. J was trimmed by 4 bases and V by 8 bases; bases with no gene match: 13. CDR3 amino acids: CASRVTQGRGTEAFF. The CDR3 DNA reads as TGTGCCAGCCGGGTTACACAGGGGAGAGGCACTGAAGCTTTCTTT.

J is TRBJ2-1 and V is TRBV7-2; 10 bases line up with TRBD2. The CDR3 has 18 amino acids. The junction had 10 bases not matched to a gene; V was cut back by 0 bases and J by 5 bases. Germline V gene sequence: CDR1 SGHTA, CDR2 FQGNSA. CDR3 loop: CASSLARTSGARNNEQFF. CDR3 coding DNA: TGTGCCAGCAGCTTAGCGAGGACTAGCGGAGCGAGAAACAATGAGCAGTTCTTC.

The rearrangement uses TRBV20-1 and TRBJ2-3; D unresolved. Germline CDR1 reads DFQATT; CDR2 reads SNEGSKA (reference sequence). Trimming removed 3 bases at V and 4 bases at J, with 11 bases between. The length of the CDR3 is 13 residues. CDR3 amino acids: CSARRGTADTQYF. CDR3 DNA sequence: TGCAGTGCTAGGAGAGGCACAGCAGATACGCAGTATTTT.

The rearrangement joins TRBV20-1 to TRBJ2-4; D not resolved. Germline CDR1 and CDR2: DFQATT and SNEGSKA (reference sequence). V was pared by 4 bases and J by 1 base, with 17 bases between. The CDR3 is made up of 16 amino acids. The DNA for the CDR3 is TGCAGTGCTAAGCCGCACTTTAATCGGGCCAAAAACATTCAGTACTTC. Amino acid sequence: CSAKPHFNRAKNIQYF.

In DNA, the CDR3 is TGTGCCAGCAGGCCAGTATTGGGGCCTGGTGAGCAGTTCTTC. Translated: CASRPVLGPGEQFF. The chain links TRBV12-3 or TRBV12-4 to TRBJ2-1; tentative D call: TRBD1 (5 bases). The germline V and J ends were trimmed by 6 bases and 9 bases, with 18 bases remaining between them. The CDR3 totals 14 residues.

This chain joins TRBV5-1 and TRBJ2-3, with 8 bases lining up with TRBD2. This CDR3 region has 15 residues. The junction had 7 bases not matched to a gene; V was cut back by 2 bases and J by 5 bases. From germline, CDR1 is SGHRS and CDR2 YFSETQ. The chain's CDR3 is CASSFGIAGLDTQYF. The CDR3 DNA sequence: TGCGCCAGCAGCTTCGGAATAGCGGGATTAGATACGCAGTATTTT.

This clonotype was recorded a few times. This chain connects TRBV6-1 to TRBJ2-1; 12 nucleotides agree with TRBD2. V was clipped by 5 bases and J by 8 bases; unmatched bases: 16. The CDR3 is 18 residues long. In germline, CDR1 is MNHNS, CDR2 SASEGT. This chain's CDR3 is CASSPRASSGRVPDEQFF. In DNA form, the CDR3 reads TGTGCCAGCAGTCCTCGGGCCTCTAGCGGGAGGGTCCCGGATGAGCAGTTCTTC.

The rearrangement uses TRBV28 and TRBJ2-1; D not resolved. The CDR3 totals 15 residues. Per the germline V gene, CDR1 is MDHEN and CDR2 is SYDVKM. Trimming removed 6 bases at V and 0 bases at J, with 12 bases between. CDR3 sequence: CASRHQVSSYNEQFF. The CDR3 nucleotides are TGTGCCAGCAGACACCAGGTCAGCTCCTACAATGAGCAGTTCTTC.

The V and J genes are TRBV27 and TRBJ2-7; D tentatively reads TRBD1 or TRBD2 (5 bases each). This CDR3 spans 14 amino acids. V was shortened by 3 bases and J by 7 bases, with 16 bases between the two germline ends. Germline assignment: CDR1 MNHEY and CDR2 SMNVEV (reference sequence). This CDR3 is CASSFSPEGREQYF. The CDR3 DNA follows: TGTGCCAGCAGTTTCAGCCCCGAGGGGAGAGAGCAGTACTTC.

The rearrangement uses TRBV27 and TRBJ2-7, with a tentative D call TRBD1 (6 bases). CDR3 size: 14 residues. Trimming removed 2 bases from V and 1 base from J, with 9 bases in between. Germline lookup yields CDR1 MNHEY and CDR2 SMNVEV (reference sequence). The CDR3 region has the DNA TGTGCCAGCAGTTTAAAACAGGGTTCCTACGAGCAGTACTTC. It yields the protein CASSLKQGSYEQYF.

The chain recombines TRBV13 with TRBJ1-1; D gene unclear. The CDR3 runs to 11 residues. Germline V gene sequence: CDR1 PRHDT, CDR2 FYEKMQ (reference sequence). Trimming shortened V by 8 bases and J by 7 bases, and 11 bases separated the two germline ends. This chain's CDR3 is CASGVGGEAFF. Here the CDR3 DNA reads TGTGCCAGCGGGGTCGGCGGTGAAGCTTTCTTT. The variable domain in full, with the rest retrieved from reference TRBV13 and TRBJ1-1, is AAGVIQSPRHLIKEKRETATLKCYPIPRHDTVYWYQQGPGQDPQFLISFYEKMQSDKGSIPDRFSAQQFSDYHSELNMSSLELGDSALYFCASGVGGEAFFGQGTRLTVV.

This clonotype was counted between two and nine times. The rearrangement uses TRBV19 and TRBJ2-1; no clear D gene. Trimming left V 7 bases short and J 3 bases short, with 4 bases between. CDR3 length: 11 residues. From germline, CDR1 is LNHDA and CDR2 SQIVND (reference sequence). The CDR3 DNA is TGTGCCAGTAACAACTACAATGAGCAGTTCTTC. It encodes CASNNYNEQFF.

V gene TRBV12-3 or TRBV12-4 combines with J gene TRBJ2-2; TRBD1 is a possible D gene (5 bases). This CDR3 contains 14 residues. V shed 6 bases and J shed 0 bases, with 8 bases lying between them. CDR3 sequence: CASRDTTNTGELFF. CDR3 sequence (DNA): TGTGCCAGCAGGGACACAACGAACACCGGGGAGCTGTTTTTT.

In its sample, this clonotype was seen a few times. V and J are TRBV7-9 and TRBJ2-7; no definite D call. V dropped 7 bases and J dropped 10 bases, with 8 bases sitting between them. Germline lookup yields CDR1 SEHNR and CDR2 FQNEAQ (reference sequence). The CDR3 runs 9 residues. The CDR3 coding sequence is TGTGCCAGCACCTCCACCCAGTACTTC. Amino acids: CASTSTQYF. Using reference TRBV7-9 and TRBJ2-7 for the parts outside the CDR3, the full variable domain is DTGVSQNPRHKITKRGQNVTFRCDPISEHNRLYWYRQTLGQGPEFLTYFQNEAQLEKSRLLSDRFSAERPKGSFSTLEIQRTEQGDSAMYLCASTSTQYFGPGTRLTVT.

This chain connects TRBV29-1 to TRBJ2-7; 10 positions match TRBD1. The CDR3 is 13 residues long. The V gene end was trimmed by 1 base and the J gene end by 4 bases; junction bases not matched to a gene: 1. Per the germline V gene, CDR1 is SQVTM and CDR2 is ANQGSEA. CDR3 protein: CSVEGTGGYEQYF. The CDR3 DNA sequence: TGCAGCGTTGAAGGGACAGGGGGATACGAGCAGTACTTC.

The sample holds a few counts of this clonotype. J is TRBJ2-7 and V is TRBV6-5; 7 nucleotides align to TRBD1. J was trimmed by 6 bases and V by 2 bases; bases with no gene match: 4. Germline CDR1 and CDR2: MNHEY and SVGAGI. CDR3 length equals 13 residues. The CDR3 sequence: CASSYEQGSEQYF. CDR3 in DNA: TGTGCCAGCAGTTACGAACAGGGGAGCGAGCAGTACTTC.

This clonotype was seen at least ten times. The V call is TRBV7-8, the J call TRBJ2-3, with D perhaps matching TRBD1 or TRBD2 (5 bases each). CDR1 is SGHVS, CDR2 FQNEAQ, per germline. Trimming took 2 bases from V and 3 from J, leaving 9 bases between them. The CDR3 runs to 14 residues. Here the CDR3 reads CASSLSRETDTQYF. CDR3 bases: TGTGCCAGCAGCTTAAGCAGGGAGACAGATACGCAGTATTTT.

The chain combines TRBV7-3 with TRBJ2-3, with 12 bases that match TRBD2. CDR1 is SGHTA, CDR2 FQGTGA, per germline. The length of the CDR3 is 18 residues. The J segment lost 3 bases and the V segment lost 1 base, leaving 8 bases of the junction unmatched. CDR3 sequence reads: CASSLKPRLAGETDTQYF. The CDR3, as DNA: TGTGCCAGCAGCTTAAAGCCCAGACTAGCGGGAGAGACAGATACGCAGTATTTT.

The chain recombines TRBV5-6 with TRBJ2-2, with D unclear. The V end was cut by 5 bases, the J end by 2 bases, with 28 bases between. Germline CDR1 is SGHDT and CDR2 is YYEEEE. This CDR3 is built from 20 residues. The CDR3 is CASRLRYTDPKTSNTGELFF. DNA for the CDR3: TGTGCCAGCAGGTTGAGATACACCGACCCCAAGACCTCCAACACCGGGGAGCTGTTTTTT.

In DNA form, the CDR3 reads TGCAGTGCCCATGAGGGACAAGAGACCCAGTACTTC. Translated: CSAHEGQETQYF. The genes are TRBV20-1 and TRBJ2-5; a possible D gene is TRBD2 (5 bases). Germline CDR1 DFQATT, CDR2 SNEGSKA (reference sequence). The CDR3 is 12 amino acids. V was cut by 6 bases and J by 2 bases, with 10 bases left in between.

This clonotype has only a few counts. The J gene is TRBJ2-5, the V gene TRBV5-5; D unclear. The CDR3 length is 17 residues. Germline lookup yields CDR1 SGHKS and CDR2 YYEKEE (reference sequence). Trimming left V 4 bases short and J 4 bases short, with 23 bases between. CDR3 sequence: CASSPELSPRFPETQYF. The CDR3 DNA reads as TGTGCCAGCAGCCCTGAATTATCTCCCAGATTTCCAGAGACCCAGTACTTC.